A selection of T cell receptor beta chains follows, all from one sample in a study of cytomegalovirus exposure and HLA in healthy donors. Only in-frame clones appear in the TCRdb table, and some are missing; sequencing was by immunoSEQ multiplex PCR. The data hold approximately 140,000 clones, with roughly 82% observed a single time. Sequenced material: PBMCs. Receptors originate from a boy aged 10-17 years in good health and CMV-seronegative. Each CDR3 is given with its conserved first and last residue. The order of the fields is CDR3 length, V gene, clone size, J gene, D gene, CDR3 DNA, CDR3 protein. D genes are given only for firm matches. Not every row has a clone size; where given, it reads once, few, many or a size class.

len: 15; v_gene: TRBV6-5; abundance: NA; j_gene: TRBJ2-2; d_gene: TRBD1; CDR3nt: TGTGCCAGCAGTCCCGGGACAGGGGACACCGGGGAGCTGTTTTTT; CDR3aa: CASSPGTGDTGELFF
len: 13; v_gene: TRBV12-5; abundance: NA; j_gene: TRBJ1-4; d_gene: NA; CDR3nt: TGTGCTAGTGGTTCGGTAGGAGTGGAAAAACTGTTTTTT; CDR3aa: CASGSVGVEKLFF
len: 18; v_gene: TRBV25-1; abundance: NA; j_gene: TRBJ2-2; d_gene: TRBD2; CDR3nt: TGTGCCAGCAGTGAAGCCGCGGGACTAGCGGGAGGGACCGGGGAGCTGTTTTTT; CDR3aa: CASSEAAGLAGGTGELFF
len: 17; v_gene: TRBV5-1; abundance: NA; j_gene: TRBJ2-7; d_gene: TRBD2; CDR3nt: TGCGCCAGCAGCCCCTTCGGGACTAGCGGGTTACCCTACGAGCAGTACTTC; CDR3aa: CASSPFGTSGLPYEQYF
len: 14; v_gene: TRBV6-1; abundance: NA; j_gene: TRBJ2-1; d_gene: TRBD2; CDR3nt: TGTGCCAGCAGCGCGACTAGCCACGGCGGTTGGCAGTTCTTC; CDR3aa: CASSATSHGGWQFF
len: 14; v_gene: TRBV6-1; abundance: NA; j_gene: TRBJ2-5; d_gene: NA; CDR3nt: TGTGCCAGCAGTGAAGGTGGGGGGCAAGAGACCCAGTACTTC; CDR3aa: CASSEGGGQETQYF
len: 18; v_gene: TRBV4-1; abundance: NA; j_gene: TRBJ2-7; d_gene: TRBD2; CDR3nt: TGCGCCAGCAGCCAAGACTCGGGACTAGCGGGAGTCTATTACGAGCAGTACTTC; CDR3aa: CASSQDSGLAGVYYEQYF
len: 15; v_gene: TRBV7-2; abundance: NA; j_gene: TRBJ2-3; d_gene: TRBD2; CDR3nt: TGTGCCAGCAGCTCCCGACTAGCTCTCACAGATACGCAGTATTTT; CDR3aa: CASSSRLALTDTQYF
len: 15; v_gene: TRBV30; abundance: NA; j_gene: TRBJ2-1; d_gene: NA; CDR3nt: TGTGCCTGGAGTGGCCCTGATTCAGCCTACAATGAGCAGTTCTTC; CDR3aa: CAWSGPDSAYNEQFF
len: 18; v_gene: TRBV5-1; abundance: NA; j_gene: TRBJ1-3; d_gene: TRBD1; CDR3nt: TGCGCCAGCAGCTTGGGGACAGGGGTAGGAGGACCTGGAAACACCATATATTTT; CDR3aa: CASSLGTGVGGPGNTIYF
len: 13; v_gene: TRBV29-1; abundance: NA; j_gene: TRBJ2-2; d_gene: NA; CDR3nt: TGCAGCGTTGACGGTTCGAACACCGGGGAGCTGTTTTTT; CDR3aa: CSVDGSNTGELFF
len: 12; v_gene: TRBV25-1; abundance: NA; j_gene: TRBJ2-2; d_gene: NA; CDR3nt: TGTGCCAGCAGTGAAAGGACAGGGAGGGTGTTTTTT; CDR3aa: CASSERTGRVFF
len: 12; v_gene: TRBV29-1; abundance: NA; j_gene: TRBJ1-4; d_gene: NA; CDR3nt: TGCAGCGTTGCCGGGATTAATGAAAAACTGTTTTTT; CDR3aa: CSVAGINEKLFF
len: 15; v_gene: TRBV6-5; abundance: once; j_gene: TRBJ2-5; d_gene: TRBD1; CDR3nt: TGTGCCAGCAGTTACTCGACAGGGAACCAAGAGACCCAGTACTTC; CDR3aa: CASSYSTGNQETQYF
len: 14; v_gene: TRBV6-6; abundance: NA; j_gene: TRBJ2-1; d_gene: TRBD2; CDR3nt: TGTGCCAGCCGGGCTAGCGGGAGCCTTGGTGAGCAGTTCTTC; CDR3aa: CASRASGSLGEQFF
len: 13; v_gene: TRBV5-4; abundance: NA; j_gene: TRBJ2-7; d_gene: NA; CDR3nt: TGTGCCAGCAGTAACCCGGCGGGAAGGGAGCAGTACTTC; CDR3aa: CASSNPAGREQYF
len: 17; v_gene: TRBV23-1; abundance: NA; j_gene: TRBJ2-7; d_gene: NA; CDR3nt: TGCGCCAGCAGCCCTTTTGATAGGACAGAAGGAACCTACGAGCAGTACTTC; CDR3aa: CASSPFDRTEGTYEQYF
len: 14; v_gene: TRBV19; abundance: NA; j_gene: TRBJ1-4; d_gene: TRBD1; CDR3nt: TGTGCCAGTAGTGTGGACAGGGATAATGAAAAACTGTTTTTT; CDR3aa: CASSVDRDNEKLFF
len: 15; v_gene: TRBV5-5; abundance: NA; j_gene: TRBJ1-1; d_gene: NA; CDR3nt: TGTGCCAGCAGCTTGGACCTCCGGGATAAACCTGAAGCTTTCTTT; CDR3aa: CASSLDLRDKPEAFF
len: 12; v_gene: TRBV6-6; abundance: once; j_gene: TRBJ1-1; d_gene: NA; CDR3nt: TGTGCCAGCAGTTCAGGGGTACCTGAAGCTTTCTTT; CDR3aa: CASSSGVPEAFF
len: 14; v_gene: TRBV6-1; abundance: NA; j_gene: TRBJ1-4; d_gene: NA; CDR3nt: TGTGCCAGCAAACGAGACAGGCTTAATGAAAAACTGTTTTTT; CDR3aa: CASKRDRLNEKLFF
len: 18; v_gene: TRBV14; abundance: NA; j_gene: TRBJ2-6; d_gene: TRBD1; CDR3nt: TGTGCCAGCAGGCCGGGAGGACAGGGGGCTTGGGAGGACAACGTCCTGACTTTC; CDR3aa: CASRPGGQGAWEDNVLTF
len: 14; v_gene: TRBV7-9; abundance: NA; j_gene: TRBJ2-7; d_gene: NA; CDR3nt: TGTGCCAGCAGCTTGAGGGAGCAGTCCCACGAGCAGTACTTC; CDR3aa: CASSLREQSHEQYF
len: 15; v_gene: TRBV6-1; abundance: NA; j_gene: TRBJ1-2; d_gene: NA; CDR3nt: TGTGCCAGCAGTCCCTGGCAGGGTTTGGACTATGGCTACACCTTC; CDR3aa: CASSPWQGLDYGYTF
len: 10; v_gene: TRBV2; abundance: NA; j_gene: TRBJ2-7; d_gene: NA; CDR3nt: TGTGCCAGCATGAGTTACGAGCAGTACTTC; CDR3aa: CASMSYEQYF
len: 14; v_gene: TRBV5-1; abundance: few; j_gene: TRBJ1-1; d_gene: NA; CDR3nt: TGCGCCAGCAGCTTGGGGCAGGGTGGGACTGAAGCTTTCTTT; CDR3aa: CASSLGQGGTEAFF
len: 15; v_gene: TRBV5-6; abundance: NA; j_gene: TRBJ2-7; d_gene: TRBD2; CDR3nt: TGTGCCAGCAGCTTGTCCCTAGCGGGAGGTTACGAGCAGTACTTC; CDR3aa: CASSLSLAGGYEQYF
len: 13; v_gene: TRBV27; abundance: NA; j_gene: TRBJ1-5; d_gene: NA; CDR3nt: TGTGCCAGCAGTTTTAATGGCAATCAGCCCCAGCATTTT; CDR3aa: CASSFNGNQPQHF
len: 16; v_gene: TRBV7-2; abundance: once; j_gene: TRBJ2-1; d_gene: TRBD2; CDR3nt: TGTGCCAGCAGCCACGAGGGTGCTAGCGGCTACAATGAGCAGTTCTTC; CDR3aa: CASSHEGASGYNEQFF
len: 15; v_gene: TRBV7-2; abundance: few; j_gene: TRBJ1-1; d_gene: TRBD1; CDR3nt: TGTGCCAGCAGCTGGGACAGGGACCGCGTCACTGAAGCTTTCTTT; CDR3aa: CASSWDRDRVTEAFF
len: 15; v_gene: TRBV15; abundance: NA; j_gene: TRBJ2-2; d_gene: TRBD1; CDR3nt: TGTGCCACCAGCAGAGTCACAGGGGCGGGCGGGGAGCTGTTTTTT; CDR3aa: CATSRVTGAGGELFF
len: 14; v_gene: TRBV7-8; abundance: NA; j_gene: TRBJ2-3; d_gene: NA; CDR3nt: TGTGCCAGCAGCCTGGGACATCGCACAGATACGCAGTATTTT; CDR3aa: CASSLGHRTDTQYF
len: 14; v_gene: TRBV6-6; abundance: NA; j_gene: TRBJ2-7; d_gene: TRBD2; CDR3nt: TGTGCCAGCCGGGCAGCGGGAGGCTATTACGAGCAGTACTTC; CDR3aa: CASRAAGGYYEQYF
len: 12; v_gene: TRBV19; abundance: NA; j_gene: TRBJ1-2; d_gene: NA; CDR3nt: TGTGCCAGTAAAGCAGGGGCGCGGGGCTACACCTTC; CDR3aa: CASKAGARGYTF
len: 15; v_gene: TRBV27; abundance: NA; j_gene: TRBJ2-2; d_gene: NA; CDR3nt: TGTGCCAGCAGTTTATCCGGGGACTACACCGGGGAGCTGTTTTTT; CDR3aa: CASSLSGDYTGELFF
len: 14; v_gene: TRBV6-5; abundance: NA; j_gene: TRBJ2-7; d_gene: TRBD2; CDR3nt: TGTGCCAGCAGTTACTCGCGGGAGGGGGTCGAGCAGTACTTC; CDR3aa: CASSYSREGVEQYF
len: 15; v_gene: TRBV9; abundance: NA; j_gene: TRBJ2-5; d_gene: NA; CDR3nt: TGTGCCAGCAGCGCCGGGACAACTAGGGTGGAGACCCAGTACTTC; CDR3aa: CASSAGTTRVETQYF
len: 17; v_gene: TRBV18; abundance: NA; j_gene: TRBJ2-1; d_gene: TRBD2; CDR3nt: TGTGCCAGCTCACCGCGGACTAGCGGCCGCTCCTACAATGAGCAGTTCTTC; CDR3aa: CASSPRTSGRSYNEQFF
len: 15; v_gene: TRBV18; abundance: NA; j_gene: TRBJ2-5; d_gene: NA; CDR3nt: TGTGCCAGCTCACCACCGGAGGGGCCTGGGGAGACCCAGTACTTC; CDR3aa: CASSPPEGPGETQYF
len: 14; v_gene: TRBV5-8; abundance: NA; j_gene: TRBJ2-1; d_gene: TRBD1; CDR3nt: TGTGCCAGCAGCGCCAGTACAGGGGAGTATGAGCAGTTCTTC; CDR3aa: CASSASTGEYEQFF
len: 12; v_gene: TRBV5-4; abundance: NA; j_gene: TRBJ2-1; d_gene: NA; CDR3nt: TGTGCCAGCAGCCAACTAGCCAATGAGCAGTTCTTC; CDR3aa: CASSQLANEQFF
len: 15; v_gene: TRBV6-6; abundance: NA; j_gene: TRBJ1-6; d_gene: NA; CDR3nt: TGTGCCAGCAGTTACTCTGGCGGCTTCGGGTCACCCCTCCACTTT; CDR3aa: CASSYSGGFGSPLHF
len: 11; v_gene: TRBV29-1; abundance: NA; j_gene: TRBJ1-2; d_gene: NA; CDR3nt: TGCAGCGTTGAAACAGGCTATGGCTACACCTTC; CDR3aa: CSVETGYGYTF
len: 14; v_gene: TRBV7-2; abundance: NA; j_gene: TRBJ2-1; d_gene: TRBD2; CDR3nt: TGTGCCAGCCGAACTAGCGGGAGGTACAATGAGCAGTTCTTC; CDR3aa: CASRTSGRYNEQFF
len: 15; v_gene: TRBV7-2; abundance: NA; j_gene: TRBJ2-1; d_gene: TRBD2; CDR3nt: TGTGCCAGCACCACGACCGGACTAGCGGGAGGCGAGCAGTTCTTC; CDR3aa: CASTTTGLAGGEQFF
len: 16; v_gene: TRBV5-4; abundance: NA; j_gene: TRBJ2-7; d_gene: TRBD2; CDR3nt: TGTGCCAGCAGCTTGGCGGCTAGCGGGCAATCCTACGAGCAGTACTTC; CDR3aa: CASSLAASGQSYEQYF
len: 14; v_gene: TRBV4-2; abundance: NA; j_gene: TRBJ1-2; d_gene: NA; CDR3nt: TGTGCCAGCAGCCAAGATAGGTGGAGCTATGGCTACACCTTC; CDR3aa: CASSQDRWSYGYTF
len: 15; v_gene: TRBV5-6; abundance: few; j_gene: TRBJ1-1; d_gene: NA; CDR3nt: TGTGCCAGCAGCCCACGGGGGGGCAGATACACTGAAGCTTTCTTT; CDR3aa: CASSPRGGRYTEAFF
len: 15; v_gene: TRBV7-6; abundance: NA; j_gene: TRBJ2-5; d_gene: NA; CDR3nt: TGTGCCAGCGCCCCCCCCGCGGGGAACCAAGAGACCCAGTACTTC; CDR3aa: CASAPPAGNQETQYF
len: 14; v_gene: TRBV2; abundance: NA; j_gene: TRBJ2-1; d_gene: NA; CDR3nt: TGTGCCAGCAGCACGACAGAGACCTACAATGAGCAGTTCTTC; CDR3aa: CASSTTETYNEQFF
len: 15; v_gene: TRBV11-3; abundance: NA; j_gene: TRBJ2-1; d_gene: NA; CDR3nt: TGTGCCAGCAGCTTTCTTAGCGCACCCTACAATGAGCAGTTCTTC; CDR3aa: CASSFLSAPYNEQFF
len: 10; v_gene: TRBV30; abundance: NA; j_gene: TRBJ1-3; d_gene: NA; CDR3nt: TGTGCCGGCCTCGGAAACACCATATATTTT; CDR3aa: CAGLGNTIYF
len: 16; v_gene: TRBV6-5; abundance: NA; j_gene: TRBJ2-2; d_gene: TRBD1; CDR3nt: TGTGCCAGCAGTTACTCCGGCAGGGGGCTCGCCGGGGAGCTGTTTTTT; CDR3aa: CASSYSGRGLAGELFF
len: 16; v_gene: TRBV7-9; abundance: NA; j_gene: TRBJ2-3; d_gene: NA; CDR3nt: TGTGCCAGCAGCTTAGCGCCCAGCGGTAGCACAGATACGCAGTATTTT; CDR3aa: CASSLAPSGSTDTQYF
len: 14; v_gene: TRBV29-1; abundance: NA; j_gene: TRBJ1-3; d_gene: NA; CDR3nt: TGCAGCGTAAGGACAGCTCCCTCTGGAAACACCATATATTTT; CDR3aa: CSVRTAPSGNTIYF
len: 17; v_gene: TRBV4-2; abundance: few; j_gene: TRBJ2-5; d_gene: TRBD2; CDR3nt: TGTGCCAGCAGCCAAGATGGAGCGGGAGGGATTGGGGAGACCCAGTACTTC; CDR3aa: CASSQDGAGGIGETQYF
len: 15; v_gene: TRBV4-1; abundance: NA; j_gene: TRBJ2-2; d_gene: TRBD1; CDR3nt: TGCGCCAGCAGTAGGTCGCAGGGGGCGACCGGGGAGCTGTTTTTT; CDR3aa: CASSRSQGATGELFF